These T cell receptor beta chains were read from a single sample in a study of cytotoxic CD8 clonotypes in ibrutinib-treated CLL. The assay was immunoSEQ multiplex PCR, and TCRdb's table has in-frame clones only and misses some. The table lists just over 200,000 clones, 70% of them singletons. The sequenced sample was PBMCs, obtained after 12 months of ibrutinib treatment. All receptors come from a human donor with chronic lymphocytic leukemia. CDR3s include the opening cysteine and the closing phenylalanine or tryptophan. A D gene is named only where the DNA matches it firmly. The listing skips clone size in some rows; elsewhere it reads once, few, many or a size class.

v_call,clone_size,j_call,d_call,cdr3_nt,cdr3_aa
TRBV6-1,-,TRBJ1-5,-,TGTGCCAGCAGTGAAGGGACCAGGGGCGGGGGCAATCAGCCCCAGCATTTT,CASSEGTRGGGNQPQHF
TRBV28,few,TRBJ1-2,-,TGTGCCAGCAGTTTAAGCCAGGGCTATTGGTATGGCTACACCTTC,CASSLSQGYWYGYTF
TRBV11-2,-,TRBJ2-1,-,TGTGCCAGCAGCCTATTCAATGAGCAGTTCTTC,CASSLFNEQFF
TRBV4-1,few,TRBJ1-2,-,TGCGCCAGCAGCCAAGATGCAGGGGTTGGCTATGGCTACACCTTC,CASSQDAGVGYGYTF
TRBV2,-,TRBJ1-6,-,TGTGCCAGCAGTCAACAGCTGCCCGACAATTCACCCCTCCACTTT,CASSQQLPDNSPLHF
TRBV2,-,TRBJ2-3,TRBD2,TGTGCCAGCAGTGAGAGTCGGGGGGGCCGGGATACGCAGTATTTT,CASSESRGGRDTQYF
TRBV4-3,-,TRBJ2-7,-,TGCGCCAGCAGCCAAGGATGGGGGTTCGAGCAGTACTTC,CASSQGWGFEQYF
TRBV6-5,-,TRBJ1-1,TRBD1,TGTGCCAGCAGTCCCACAGGGGGCAGGGGTGAAGCTTTCTTT,CASSPTGGRGEAFF
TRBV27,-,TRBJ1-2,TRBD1,TGTGCCAGCTCAAGGAGTTACAGGGGGCTGGTGAATGGCTACACCTTC,CASSRSYRGLVNGYTF
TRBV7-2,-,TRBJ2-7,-,TGTGCCAGCAGCCCGCGGACCGTACCAGATTACGAGCAGTACTTC,CASSPRTVPDYEQYF
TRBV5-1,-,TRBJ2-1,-,TGCGCCAGCAGCTTGGCAGGGGTGGTCTACAATGAGCAGTTCTTC,CASSLAGVVYNEQFF
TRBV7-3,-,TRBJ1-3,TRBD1,TGTGCCAGCAGCTCGGACAGGGAAAACACCATATATTTT,CASSSDRENTIYF
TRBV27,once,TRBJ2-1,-,TGTGCCAGCAGTTTGGCTAGTTGGGGGAATGAGCAGTTCTTC,CASSLASWGNEQFF
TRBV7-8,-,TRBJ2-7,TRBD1,TGTGCCAGCAGCCACCGACAGGGAAGCGGCCACGAGCAGTACTTC,CASSHRQGSGHEQYF
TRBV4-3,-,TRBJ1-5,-,TGCGCCAGCAGCCAAGTAATAGGGAGGTTCAATCAGCCCCAGCATTTT,CASSQVIGRFNQPQHF
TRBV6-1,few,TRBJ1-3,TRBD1,TGTGCCAGCAAGCCCTACAGGGGCTCTGGAAACACCATATATTTT,CASKPYRGSGNTIYF
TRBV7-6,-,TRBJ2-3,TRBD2,TGTGCCAGCAGCTCCGCTAGCGGGGGGAGCACAGATACGCAGTATTTT,CASSSASGGSTDTQYF
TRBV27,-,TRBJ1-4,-,TGTGCCAGCAGCTCCCCCGGGCTCTCCAATGAAAAACTGTTTTTT,CASSSPGLSNEKLFF
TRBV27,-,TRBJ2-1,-,TGTGCCAGCAGTTTTTTGGGGGAGCAAGGGAATGAGCAGTTCTTC,CASSFLGEQGNEQFF
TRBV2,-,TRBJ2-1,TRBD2,TGTGCCAGCATGGGACTAGCGGGGGGGAATGAGCAGTTCTTC,CASMGLAGGNEQFF
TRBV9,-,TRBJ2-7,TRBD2,TGTGCCAGCAGCTCCCCGGGACTAGCAGGCGAGCAGTACTTC,CASSSPGLAGEQYF
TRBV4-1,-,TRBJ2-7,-,TGCGCCAGCAGCCAAGGGGTAGGACAGAAGCCCTACGAGCAGTACTTC,CASSQGVGQKPYEQYF
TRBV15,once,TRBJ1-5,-,TGTGCCACCAGCAGAGAGGTAAATCAGCCCCAGCATTTT,CATSREVNQPQHF
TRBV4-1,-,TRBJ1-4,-,TGCGCCAGCAGCCAAGATAACAGGATATATGAAAAACTGTTTTTT,CASSQDNRIYEKLFF
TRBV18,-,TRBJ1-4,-,TGTGCCAGCTCCCCGGGGACCACAAGGAATGAAAAACTGTTTTTT,CASSPGTTRNEKLFF
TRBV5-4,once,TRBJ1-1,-,TGTGCCAGTCCGGGGCTCCTCGGGTCCCCACACACTGAAGCTTTCTTT,CASPGLLGSPHTEAFF
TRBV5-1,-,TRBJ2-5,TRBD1,TGCGCCAGCAGCTTGGCCCAGGGACAGGGGAGGGAGACCCAGTACTTC,CASSLAQGQGRETQYF
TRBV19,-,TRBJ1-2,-,TGTGCCAGTAGACAGGGAGGGTCATATGATGGCTACACCTTC,CASRQGGSYDGYTF
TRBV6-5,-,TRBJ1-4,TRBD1,TGTGCCAGCTCAGGGGGCTCCGCAACTAATGAAAAACTGTTTTTT,CASSGGSATNEKLFF
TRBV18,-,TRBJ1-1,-,TGTGCCAGCTCACCTCCGGGGACGGTGAACACTGAAGCTTTCTTT,CASSPPGTVNTEAFF
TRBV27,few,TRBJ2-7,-,TGTGCCAGCAGTCCTTTAGATAGCGTGAGCTCCTACGAGCAGTACTTC,CASSPLDSVSSYEQYF
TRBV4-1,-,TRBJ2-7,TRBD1,TGCGCCAGCAGCCAAGGGGACAGGGTTTCCTACGAGCAGTACTTC,CASSQGDRVSYEQYF
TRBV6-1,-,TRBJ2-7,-,TGTGCCAGCAGTGACAGGGGCTTATCCTACGAGCAGTACTTC,CASSDRGLSYEQYF
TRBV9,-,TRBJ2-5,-,TGTGCCAGCGACAGATTCACGGGGACCCAGTACTTC,CASDRFTGTQYF
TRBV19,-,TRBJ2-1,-,TGTGCCAGTAGTATATACAATGAGCAGTTCTTC,CASSIYNEQFF
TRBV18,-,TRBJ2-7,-,TGTGCCAGCTCCCCAGGGAATACCGACGAGCAGTACTTC,CASSPGNTDEQYF
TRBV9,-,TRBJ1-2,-,TGTGCCAGCAGCGTAGAAGCAGGGGTCTATGGCTACACCTTC,CASSVEAGVYGYTF
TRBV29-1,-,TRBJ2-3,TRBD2,TGCAGCTCCAACAAGGGGGAACTAGCGGGAGTAGATACGCAGTATTTT,CSSNKGELAGVDTQYF
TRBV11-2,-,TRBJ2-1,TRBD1,TGTGCCAGCAGCCTAAGGACAGGTACTGCCAATGAGCAGTTCTTC,CASSLRTGTANEQFF
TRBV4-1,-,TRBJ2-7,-,TGCGCCAGCAGCCAAGAAACGGGGGCTGCCTACGAGCAGTACTTC,CASSQETGAAYEQYF
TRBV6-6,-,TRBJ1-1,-,TGTGCCAGCAGTTACTCGACCGTGAACACTGAAGCTTTCTTT,CASSYSTVNTEAFF
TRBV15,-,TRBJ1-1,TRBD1,TGTGCCACCAGCAGAGGACAGGGTTTCCCTGAAGCTTTCTTT,CATSRGQGFPEAFF
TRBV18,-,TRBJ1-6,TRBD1,TGTGCCAGCTCACCGGGTACAGGGGCGAATTCACCCCTCCACTTT,CASSPGTGANSPLHF
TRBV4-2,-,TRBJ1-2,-,TGTGCCAGCAGCCAAGGGCGCGTTAACTATGGCTACACCTTC,CASSQGRVNYGYTF
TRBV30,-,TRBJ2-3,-,TGTGCCTGGAATTGGGGGGTCACAGATACGCAGTATTTT,CAWNWGVTDTQYF
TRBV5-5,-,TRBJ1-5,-,TGTGCCAGCAGCTTGATCGTCGGAAATAGCAATCAGCCCCAGCATTTT,CASSLIVGNSNQPQHF
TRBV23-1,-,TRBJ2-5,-,TGCGCCAGCAGTCACAATACGAAGGTTTGTGCGACCCAGTACTTC,CASSHNTKVCATQYF
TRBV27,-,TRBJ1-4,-,TGTGCCAGCAGTTTATCGGGGGACCGTGGCTGGGAAAAGGTGTTTTTT,CASSLSGDRGWEKVFF
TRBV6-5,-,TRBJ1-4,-,TGTGCCAGCAGTTACTCAGGGCAGGGAAGTGAAAAACTGTTTTTT,CASSYSGQGSEKLFF
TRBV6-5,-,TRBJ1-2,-,TGTGCCAGCAGTTCCTTGGGGGGGATAGTCTACACCTTC,CASSSLGGIVYTF
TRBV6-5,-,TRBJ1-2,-,TGTGCCAGCAGGGACCACCTTTATGGCTACACCTTC,CASRDHLYGYTF
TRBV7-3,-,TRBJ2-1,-,TGTGCCAGCAGCTACTTAGACAATGAGCAGTTCTTC,CASSYLDNEQFF
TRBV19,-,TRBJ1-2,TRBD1,TGTGCCAGTAGTATCTCACAGGGGGCTTGGGGCTACACCTTC,CASSISQGAWGYTF
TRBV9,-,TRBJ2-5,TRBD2,TGTGCCAGCAGCTCCCAATGGAGCGGGAGGGTGGGAGAGACCCAGTACTTC,CASSSQWSGRVGETQYF